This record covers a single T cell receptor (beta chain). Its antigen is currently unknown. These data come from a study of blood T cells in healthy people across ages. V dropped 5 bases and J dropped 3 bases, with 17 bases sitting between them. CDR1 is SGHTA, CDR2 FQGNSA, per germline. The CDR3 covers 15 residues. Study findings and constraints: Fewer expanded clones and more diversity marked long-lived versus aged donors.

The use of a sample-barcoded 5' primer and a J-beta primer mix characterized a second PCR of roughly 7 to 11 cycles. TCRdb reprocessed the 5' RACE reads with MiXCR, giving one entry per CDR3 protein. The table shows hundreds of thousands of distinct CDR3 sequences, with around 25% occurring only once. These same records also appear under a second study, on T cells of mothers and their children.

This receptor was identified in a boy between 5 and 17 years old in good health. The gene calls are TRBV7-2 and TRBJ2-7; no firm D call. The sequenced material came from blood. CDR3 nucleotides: TGTGCCAGCAGCCCCGATCGAGTTCGAGTCTACGAGCAGTACTTC. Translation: CASSPDRVRVYEQYF.